This TCR beta chain was observed in a study of response to subunit inactivated influenza vaccine. Details on this clonotype: The antigen remains unidentified.

Germline trimming cut 6 bases from V and 8 bases from J; bases unmatched to any gene: 19. This CDR3 spans 17 amino acids. Looked up from germline, CDR1 is MDHEN and CDR2 is SYDVKM. Study-wide findings and caveats: Authors suggested seasonal influenza vaccinations each recruit few new T cells.

One entry per CDR3 protein, called by TCRdb with MiXCR from the RT-PCR reads. This sample has about 160,000 distinct CDR3 sequences; about 11% occur once, and the top ten carry roughly 40%. This TCR derives from a man aged 50-75 years who received an inactivated influenza vaccine. The sequenced sample was CD8+ T cells sorted from PBMCs, obtained roughly 24 months after vaccination. The chain combines TRBV28 with TRBJ1-2; 9 nucleotides match TRBD1. As DNA, the CDR3 is TGTGCCAGCAGCCTAATCGGGGGAACAGGGGGCTCGGGCGGCTACACCTTC. Its translation: CASSLIGGTGGSGGYTF.